A single sample gave rise to the 14 T cell receptor beta chains below, sequenced in a study of T cell responses to AZD1222 COVID-19 vaccine. The method was immunoSEQ multiplex PCR; TCRdb's version includes in-frame clones alone and lacks a portion of them. The sample lists 210,000 or so clones; 85% to 95% were seen once. The specimen comprised peripheral blood, sampled on day 0 of MenACWY control vaccination. These receptors were taken from an adult in good health.

This chain links TRBV5-1 with TRBJ1-2; 9 positions agree with TRBD1. The CDR3 consists of 14 residues. V was clipped by 4 bases and J by 3 bases; unmatched bases: 4. The V gene's germline CDR1 is SGHRS and CDR2 YFSETQ. The CDR3 nucleotides are TGCGCCAGCAGCACAGGGGGCGAGGACTATGGCTACACCTTC. It specifies CASSTGGEDYGYTF.

The rearrangement uses TRBV19 and TRBJ1-5, with a tentative D call TRBD1 (5 bases). Looked up from germline, CDR1 is LNHDA and CDR2 is SQIVND (reference sequence). CDR3 length: 12 residues. V lost 6 bases, J lost 4 bases, and 7 bases lay in between. CDR3 coding DNA: TGTGCCAGTAGACAGGTGAATCAGCCCCAGCATTTT. As protein: CASRQVNQPQHF.

The chain has TRBV5-1 and TRBJ1-4; TRBD1 agrees at 10 bases. V shed 0 bases, J shed 5 bases, and the junction held 7 bases outside the gene matches. This CDR3 has 17 amino acids. The germline V gene has CDR1 SGHRS and CDR2 YFSETQ. The CDR3: CASSLGQGAILNEKLFF. CDR3 DNA sequence: TGCGCCAGCAGCTTGGGACAGGGGGCGATTTTGAATGAAAAACTGTTTTTT. The whole variable domain, filled in from reference TRBV5-1 and TRBJ1-4, reads KAGVTQTPRYLIKTRGQQVTLSCSPISGHRSVSWYQQTPGQGLQFLFEYFSETQRNKGNFPGRFSGRQFSNSRSEMNVSTLELGDSALYLCASSLGQGAILNEKLFFGSGTQLSVL.

The genes are TRBV5-1 and TRBJ1-1; D is perhaps TRBD1 (5 bases). This CDR3 has 18 residues. The germline V gene encodes CDR1 SGHRS and CDR2 YFSETQ. Trimming left V 0 bases short and J 0 bases short, with 18 bases between. The CDR3 sequence is CASSLDPGLGVMNTEAFF. The CDR3 DNA reads as TGCGCCAGCAGCTTGGACCCAGGGTTGGGGGTAATGAACACTGAAGCTTTCTTT. The variable domain in full, completed from reference TRBV5-1 and TRBJ1-1, reads KAGVTQTPRYLIKTRGQQVTLSCSPISGHRSVSWYQQTPGQGLQFLFEYFSETQRNKGNFPGRFSGRQFSNSRSEMNVSTLELGDSALYLCASSLDPGLGVMNTEAFFGQGTRLTVV.

This clone was seen a handful of times. The chain couples TRBV25-1 to TRBJ1-2; tentatively, D is TRBD1 (5 bases). The CDR3 contains 13 residues. Germline loops: CDR1 MGHDK, CDR2 SYGVNS. Trimming removed 5 bases from V and 4 bases from J, with 11 bases in between. CDR3 bases: TGTGCCAGCAGTCGGGACGGAATCTATGGCTACACCTTC. This translates into CASSRDGIYGYTF.

The chain couples TRBV5-4 to TRBJ1-6, with 10 nucleotides matching TRBD1. Germline V lookup: CDR1 SGHNT, CDR2 YYREEE (reference sequence). The V segment lost 4 bases and the J segment 9 bases; nucleotides outside the gene matches: 7. CDR3 length: 15 residues. CDR3 in amino acids: CASSHRQGAVSPLHF. The CDR3 region has the DNA TGTGCCAGCAGCCATCGACAGGGGGCGGTTTCACCCCTCCACTTT.

The chain employs TRBV2 and TRBJ1-1, with D maybe TRBD1 (5 bases). The germline gives CDR1 SNHLY, CDR2 FYNNEI. This CDR3 spans 15 amino acids. Trimming shortened V by 5 bases and J by 6 bases, and 19 bases separated the two germline ends. Here the CDR3 reads CASSPGTALGAEAFF. In DNA, the CDR3 is TGTGCCAGCAGTCCCGGGACGGCTCTGGGGGCTGAAGCTTTCTTT.

V is TRBV18 and J is TRBJ2-7; the match to TRBD2 covers 7 bases. Germline V CDR1 and CDR2: KGHSH, LQKENI. The length of the CDR3 is 14 residues. Losses at the gene ends were 6 bases for V and 2 bases for J; bases not matched to a gene: 7. The CDR3 loop is CASSFTGTTYEQYF. As DNA, the CDR3 is TGTGCCAGCTCGTTCACCGGGACTACCTACGAGCAGTACTTC.

V and J are TRBV28 and TRBJ1-6, with 8 bases lining up with TRBD1. The V gene end was trimmed by 6 bases and the J gene end by 1 base; junction bases not matched to a gene: 5. Germline loops: CDR1 MDHEN, CDR2 SYDVKM. This CDR3 spans 16 amino acids. CDR3 protein: CASSYGDRSYNSPLHF. In nucleotides, the CDR3 is TGTGCCAGCAGCTACGGGGACAGGTCCTATAATTCACCCCTCCACTTT.

V is TRBV30 and J is TRBJ1-1; D is uncertain. CDR3 size: 13 residues. Trimming pared 3 bases from V and 4 bases from J, leaving 12 bases between. Germline V gene sequence: CDR1 GTSNPN, CDR2 SVGIG (reference sequence). The CDR3 spells CAWSIGSFTEAFF. The CDR3, as DNA: TGTGCCTGGAGCATAGGTAGTTTCACTGAAGCTTTCTTT.

The J gene is TRBJ1-1, the V gene TRBV27, with a possible D match to TRBD1 (6 bases). The CDR3 runs to 17 residues. The V and J ends lost 5 bases and 0 bases respectively, with 19 bases between them. Germline V gives CDR1 MNHEY, CDR2 SMNVEV (reference sequence). This CDR3 is CASSPGYGQLMNTEAFF. CDR3 DNA: TGTGCCAGCAGTCCCGGATATGGACAGCTGATGAACACTGAAGCTTTCTTT.

CDR3 in DNA: TGTGCCAGCAGCAAACAGACTAACTATGGCTACACCTTC. This translates into CASSKQTNYGYTF. V usage is TRBV6-5 and J usage is TRBJ1-2, with D uncertain. This CDR3 comprises 13 residues. Looked up from germline, CDR1 is MNHEY and CDR2 is SVGAGI. Deletions cut 6 bases from V and 0 bases from J, with 8 bases between.

This chain uses TRBV2 with TRBJ1-2; 8 bases are shared with TRBD1. CDR1 is SNHLY, CDR2 FYNNEI, per germline. CDR3 length equals 14 residues. Trimming at V came to 4 bases and at J to 6 bases, leaving 7 bases not matched to a gene. In DNA, the CDR3 is TGTGCCAGCAGTGGGACAGGGTTGACCGATGGCTACACCTTC. This sequence encodes CASSGTGLTDGYTF.

The genes are TRBV6-2 or TRBV6-3 and TRBJ1-2; D remains ambiguous. With 2 bases removed from V and 6 bases from J, the gap between germline ends came to 7 bases. The CDR3 loop spans 12 amino acids. CDR1 is MNHEY and CDR2 is SVGEGT in the germline V gene. CDR3 DNA sequence: TGTGCCAGCAGTTACACGGCAAATGGCTACACCTTC. It translates to CASSYTANGYTF.